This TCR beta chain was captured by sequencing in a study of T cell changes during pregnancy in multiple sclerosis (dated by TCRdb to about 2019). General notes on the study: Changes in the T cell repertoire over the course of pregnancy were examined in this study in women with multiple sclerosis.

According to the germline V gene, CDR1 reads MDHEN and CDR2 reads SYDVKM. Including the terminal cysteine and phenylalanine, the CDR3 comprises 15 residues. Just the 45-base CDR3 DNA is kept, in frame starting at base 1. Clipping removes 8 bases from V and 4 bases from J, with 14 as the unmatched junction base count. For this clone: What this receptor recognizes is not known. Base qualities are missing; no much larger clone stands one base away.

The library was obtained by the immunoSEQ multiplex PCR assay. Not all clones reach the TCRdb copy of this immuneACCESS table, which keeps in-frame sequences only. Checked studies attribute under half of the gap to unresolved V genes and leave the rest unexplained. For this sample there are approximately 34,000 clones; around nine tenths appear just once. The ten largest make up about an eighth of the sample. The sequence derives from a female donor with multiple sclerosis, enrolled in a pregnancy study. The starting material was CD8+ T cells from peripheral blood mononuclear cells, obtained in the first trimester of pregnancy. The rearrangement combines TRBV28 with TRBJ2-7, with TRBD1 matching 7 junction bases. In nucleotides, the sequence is TGTGCCAGCTGCGGTCCAATTACAGGGGATTACGAGCAGTACTTC. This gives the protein CASCGPITGDYEQYF.